The clone carrying this TCR beta chain was seen ten or more times. What it binds is not known. In TCRdb, the PCR reads were re-called with MiXCR into one record per CDR3 protein. Among about 330,000 distinct CDR3 sequences, 24% were seen once, and the ten largest hold 0.7% to 0.95%. The authors sorted naive CD8 T cells as CD8+CD4-CCR7+CD45RA+. The sample comes from a study of molecular identifiers for immune sequencing clone quantification. About the study: Replicate runs used RNA from roughly 20,000 or 100,000 naive CD8 cells, which was split five ways into aliquots, and four of those aliquots were then sequenced. Broader study findings: In naive cells, clones above 20 RNA copies held under 1% of molecules, whereas in effector cells they held over 99%.

This TCR was recovered from a human donor in good health. Some libraries in this study had Jurkat cell RNA spiked in. Material: naive CD8+ T cells from blood, with Jurkat cell RNA spiked in. The subset: FACS-sorted CD8+CD4-CCR7+CD45RA+ naive T cells.

Written as DNA, the CDR3 is TGTGCCAGCAGGGACAGGGGGCGCGGGACTGAAGCTTTCTTT. Its translation: CASRDRGRGTEAFF. This sequence joins TRBV12-3 or TRBV12-4 and TRBJ1-1, with 11 bases fitting TRBD1. CDR3 size: 14 residues. V dropped 6 bases and J dropped 5; count of bases not matched to a gene: 5.